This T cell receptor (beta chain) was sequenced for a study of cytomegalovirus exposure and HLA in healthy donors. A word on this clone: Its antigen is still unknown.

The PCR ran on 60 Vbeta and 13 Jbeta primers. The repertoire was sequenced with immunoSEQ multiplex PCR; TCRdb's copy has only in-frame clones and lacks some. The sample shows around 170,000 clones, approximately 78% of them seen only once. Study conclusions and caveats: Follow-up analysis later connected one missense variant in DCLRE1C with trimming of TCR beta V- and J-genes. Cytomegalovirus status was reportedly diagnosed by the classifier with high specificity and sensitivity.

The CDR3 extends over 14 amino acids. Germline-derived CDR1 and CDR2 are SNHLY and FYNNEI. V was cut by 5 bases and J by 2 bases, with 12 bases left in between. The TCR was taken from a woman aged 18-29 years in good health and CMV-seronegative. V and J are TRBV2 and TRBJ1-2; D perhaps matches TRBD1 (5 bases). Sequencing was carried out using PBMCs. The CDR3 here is CASSTGEPNYGYTF. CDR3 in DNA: TGTGCCAGCAGTACAGGCGAACCGAACTATGGCTACACCTTC.